This is a list of T cell receptor beta chains from one sample in a study of identifying expanded T cells in peripheral blood. Produced via immunoSEQ multiplex PCR; TCRdb's table is partial and in-frame only. This sample has approximately 81,000 clones, with less than 90% found just once. The sequenced sample consisted of blood. The source is a person aged 18 to 69 in good health. Both conserved end residues are part of each CDR3. The order of the fields is V gene, D gene, clone size, J gene, CDR3 protein, CDR3 DNA. A D gene is named only where the DNA matches it firmly. Size is stated for part of the rows, as once, few or many counts, or as a class when the clone is expanded.

v_call: TRBV18
d_call: TRBD2
clone_size: -
j_call: TRBJ2-5
cdr3_aa: CASSPPAGVRETQYF
cdr3_nt: TGTGCCAGCTCACCACCAGCGGGAGTTCGAGAGACCCAGTACTTC

v_call: TRBV27
d_call: TRBD1
clone_size: -
j_call: TRBJ1-4
cdr3_aa: CASRGTGGEKLFF
cdr3_nt: TGTGCCAGCAGAGGGACAGGGGGTGAAAAACTGTTTTTT

v_call: TRBV2
d_call: -
clone_size: once
j_call: TRBJ2-5
cdr3_aa: CASIGGPGETQYF
cdr3_nt: TGTGCCAGCATCGGAGGGCCCGGGGAGACCCAGTACTTC

v_call: TRBV27
d_call: -
clone_size: -
j_call: TRBJ1-5
cdr3_aa: CASSLFFQGGNQPQHF
cdr3_nt: TGTGCCAGCAGTTTATTTTTCCAGGGAGGGAATCAGCCCCAGCATTTT

v_call: TRBV28
d_call: -
clone_size: -
j_call: TRBJ1-4
cdr3_aa: CASSYPRERQASNEKLFF
cdr3_nt: TGTGCCAGCAGTTATCCCCGGGAAAGACAGGCCAGTAATGAAAAACTGTTTTTT

v_call: TRBV19
d_call: -
clone_size: -
j_call: TRBJ2-6
cdr3_aa: CASSSGGGSGANVLTF
cdr3_nt: TGTGCCAGTAGTAGCGGCGGAGGCTCTGGGGCCAACGTCCTGACTTTC

v_call: TRBV2
d_call: TRBD1
clone_size: -
j_call: TRBJ2-2
cdr3_aa: CASTTDGQGWTGELFF
cdr3_nt: TGTGCCAGCACCACAGATGGACAGGGATGGACCGGGGAGCTGTTTTTT

v_call: TRBV4-3
d_call: TRBD1
clone_size: -
j_call: TRBJ1-1
cdr3_aa: CASSQDRVTNTEAFF
cdr3_nt: TGCGCCAGCAGCCAGGACAGGGTTACGAACACTGAAGCTTTCTTT

v_call: TRBV7-9
d_call: TRBD1
clone_size: -
j_call: TRBJ2-3
cdr3_aa: CASSLGGTGADTQYF
cdr3_nt: TGTGCCAGCAGCTTAGGGGGGACAGGCGCAGATACGCAGTATTTT

v_call: TRBV4-3
d_call: TRBD2
clone_size: -
j_call: TRBJ2-1
cdr3_aa: CASSRGSTSGRATEQFF
cdr3_nt: TGCGCCAGCAGCCGGGGATCGACTAGCGGGAGGGCCACTGAGCAGTTCTTC

v_call: TRBV28
d_call: -
clone_size: -
j_call: TRBJ1-1
cdr3_aa: CATRTAMNTEAFF
cdr3_nt: TGTGCCACCAGGACGGCTATGAACACTGAAGCTTTCTTT

v_call: TRBV11-1
d_call: TRBD1
clone_size: -
j_call: TRBJ2-7
cdr3_aa: CASSYGQGILPKQYF
cdr3_nt: TGTGCCAGCAGCTATGGACAGGGTATCCTCCCGAAGCAGTACTTC

v_call: TRBV6-6
d_call: -
clone_size: -
j_call: TRBJ1-1
cdr3_aa: CASSLQGVGTEAFF
cdr3_nt: TGTGCCAGCAGTTTGCAGGGAGTAGGGACTGAAGCTTTCTTT

v_call: TRBV9
d_call: -
clone_size: -
j_call: TRBJ2-5
cdr3_aa: CASSTTGLQETQYF
cdr3_nt: TGTGCCAGCAGTACCACAGGACTACAAGAGACCCAGTACTTC

v_call: TRBV9
d_call: -
clone_size: once
j_call: TRBJ2-1
cdr3_aa: CASSAAHPLPNEQFF
cdr3_nt: TGTGCCAGCAGCGCAGCTCACCCCCTGCCCAATGAGCAGTTCTTC

v_call: TRBV7-9
d_call: TRBD1
clone_size: -
j_call: TRBJ2-7
cdr3_aa: CASSLEAGTGKYEQYF
cdr3_nt: TGTGCCAGCAGCTTAGAAGCCGGGACAGGAAAATACGAGCAGTACTTC

v_call: TRBV10-3
d_call: -
clone_size: -
j_call: TRBJ1-5
cdr3_aa: CAISSYSNQPQHF
cdr3_nt: TGTGCCATCAGTAGTTATAGCAATCAGCCCCAGCATTTT

v_call: TRBV5-1
d_call: TRBD2
clone_size: -
j_call: TRBJ2-5
cdr3_aa: CASSLSGLAGEETQYF
cdr3_nt: TGCGCCAGCAGCCTCTCGGGACTAGCGGGCGAAGAGACCCAGTACTTC

v_call: TRBV5-4
d_call: -
clone_size: -
j_call: TRBJ1-4
cdr3_aa: CASSLGGVTEKLFF
cdr3_nt: TGTGCCAGCAGCTTGGGCGGGGTGACTGAAAAACTGTTTTTT

v_call: TRBV19
d_call: -
clone_size: -
j_call: TRBJ1-2
cdr3_aa: CASSRGYSGYTF
cdr3_nt: TGTGCCAGTAGTAGAGGGTACAGTGGCTACACCTTC